This TCR beta chain was identified in a study of shared clonotypes between healthy human individuals. The wider study: CD4 naive and memory got three plates each, CD8 naive two, CD8 memory one. Overall study findings and caveats: Compared with memory subsets, naive subsets generally had larger estimated richness. The researchers took only blood, and tissue repertoires probably look different.

The protocol was immunoSEQ multiplex PCR, while the TCRdb copy is restricted to in-frame clones and leaves out a portion. The sample lists 1.5 million to 2.5 million clones, over 85% occurring once. In the naive CD8 group, cells lacked CD45RO and were positively selected for CCR7, so terminally differentiated effector memory CD45RA+ cells were left out. Worth noting for this clone: The target antigen is unknown.

The clonotype originates from a man aged 18 to 29 in good health. The sample was naive CD8+ T cells sorted from blood.

Here the CDR3 DNA reads TGTGCCAGCAGCTTAGATCCGCAAGGCAGGGTACCATCGGACACCGGGGAGCTGTTTTTT. It specifies CASSLDPQGRVPSDTGELFF. The V gene is TRBV11-3, the J gene TRBJ2-2, with TRBD1 as a possible D gene (5 bases). Germline V gives CDR1 SGHNT, CDR2 YENEEA. This CDR3 comprises 20 residues. V shed 0 bases and J shed 3 bases, with 23 bases lying between them.